A single sample is the source of the 25 T cell receptor beta chains below, sequenced in a study of OX40 agonist ivuxolimab in advanced cancers. The data were produced by immunoSEQ multiplex PCR, yet TCRdb's version contains in-frame clones alone and is incomplete. This table has some 86,000 clones, 70% to 90% appearing once. Here the sequenced sample was CD4+ or CD8+ T cells sorted from blood, taken in a trial of the OX40 agonist ivuxolimab. The receptors stem from an adult with an advanced solid tumor such as melanoma, head and neck, liver or kidney cancer.

V usage is TRBV11-3 and J usage is TRBJ2-2, with D unresolved. Trimming took 1 base from V and 1 from J, leaving 4 bases between them. Germline V gene data show CDR1 as SGHNT and CDR2 as YENEEA. CDR3 length: 14 residues. The CDR3: CASSLVGNTGELFF. CDR3 DNA: TGTGCCAGCAGCTTAGTAGGGAACACCGGGGAGCTGTTTTTT. The full variable domain, in which reference TRBV11-3 and TRBJ2-2 provide the parts outside the CDR3, is EAGVVQSPRYKIIEKKQPVAFWCNPISGHNTLYWYLQNLGQGPELLIRYENEEAVDDSQLPKDRFSAERLKGVDSTLKIQPAELGDSAVYLCASSLVGNTGELFFGEGSRLTVL.

This chain uses TRBV5-8 with TRBJ1-3; D not resolved. The V gene lost 0 bases and the J gene lost 8 bases, with 6 bases spanning the gap. The CDR3 has 12 amino acids. CDR1 and CDR2 (germline): SGHTS, YDEGEE. CDR3 amino acids: CASSLESDTIYF. The CDR3 bases are TGTGCCAGCAGCTTGGAATCGGACACCATATATTTT. Variable domain in full (rest from reference TRBV5-8 and TRBJ1-3): EAGVTQSPTHLIKTRGQQATLRCSPISGHTSVYWYQQALGLGLQFLLWYDEGEERNRGNFPPRFSGRQFPNYSSELNVNALELEDSALYLCASSLESDTIYFGEGSWLTVV.

This chain uses TRBV19 with TRBJ1-5; no clear D. With 7 bases removed from V and 4 bases from J, the gap between germline ends came to 17 bases. The germline V gene has CDR1 LNHDA and CDR2 SQIVND (reference sequence). This CDR3 contains 15 residues. DNA of the CDR3: TGTGCCAGTACCACCCAGTGGTGGTCTAATCAGCCCCAGCATTTT. Its translation: CASTTQWWSNQPQHF.

V is TRBV5-1 and J is TRBJ2-7; the D gene is possibly TRBD2 (6 bases). In germline, CDR1 is SGHRS, CDR2 YFSETQ. V lost 2 bases to trimming and J lost 5 bases, with 17 bases between them. The CDR3 extends over 15 amino acids. CDR3 DNA: TGCGCCAGCAGCTTACAGACTAGTGGCGTTGACGAGCAGTACTTC. It yields the protein CASSLQTSGVDEQYF. Looking up the rest from reference TRBV5-1 and TRBJ2-7 gives the full variable domain: KAGVTQTPRYLIKTRGQQVTLSCSPISGHRSVSWYQQTPGQGLQFLFEYFSETQRNKGNFPGRFSGRQFSNSRSEMNVSTLELGDSALYLCASSLQTSGVDEQYFGPGTRLTVT.

The chain uses TRBV7-6 and TRBJ2-5; D ambiguous. V dropped 2 bases and J dropped 0 bases, with 4 bases sitting between them. Germline V gene data show CDR1 as SGHVS and CDR2 as FNYEAQ. This CDR3 region has 13 residues. The CDR3 DNA follows: TGTGCCAGCAGCTTATCCTACCAAGAGACCCAGTACTTC. Translating it yields CASSLSYQETQYF. Full variable domain (remainder filled in from reference TRBV7-6 and TRBJ2-5): GAGVSQSPRYKVTKRGQDVALRCDPISGHVSLYWYRQALGQGPEFLTYFNYEAQQDKSGLPNDRFSAERPEGSISTLTIQRTEQRDSAMYRCASSLSYQETQYFGPGTRLLVL.

This clone has just one count. An end of the junction differs from the germline gene, which may be a read error. This chain connects TRBV6-6 to TRBJ1-5; TRBD1 aligns across 8 bases. Germline loops: CDR1 MNHNY, CDR2 SVGAGI (reference sequence). The CDR3 sequence is 14 residues long. In DNA form, the CDR3 reads TGTGCCGGCAGTAGACAGGGGCCGAGCCAGCCCCAGCATTTT. Its translation is CAGSRQGPSQPQHF.

V gene TRBV27 combines with J gene TRBJ1-4; TRBD1 aligns across 7 bases. CDR1 is MNHEY and CDR2 is SMNVEV in the germline V gene (reference sequence). The CDR3 totals 15 residues. Trimming cost V 3 bases and J 4 bases; bases outside gene matches: 5. CDR3 DNA sequence: TGTGCCAGCAGTTTCTCCGGGACAGTTAATGAAAAACTGTTTTTT. Its translation is CASSFSGTVNEKLFF.

The V gene is TRBV30, the J gene TRBJ1-5; no definite D call. V was clipped by 1 base and J by 4 bases, with 8 bases between them. Germline-derived CDR1 and CDR2 are GTSNPN and SVGIG (reference sequence). This CDR3 region has 13 residues. The CDR3, as DNA: TGTGCCTGGAGTGGGACGGGGAATCAGCCCCAGCATTTT. As protein: CAWSGTGNQPQHF.

The rearrangement uses TRBV28 and TRBJ2-5; a possible D gene is TRBD1 (6 bases). V was pared by 8 bases and J by 10 bases, with 17 bases between. The CDR3 loop spans 12 amino acids. Germline V gene sequence: CDR1 MDHEN, CDR2 SYDVKM. CDR3 nucleotides: TGTGCCAGCGGCCACGGGCACAGGGACCAGTACTTC. Encoded protein: CASGHGHRDQYF. Combining the CDR3 with reference TRBV28 and TRBJ2-5 gives the whole variable domain DVKVTQSSRYLVKRTGEKVFLECVQDMDHENMFWYRQDPGLGLRLIYFSYDVKMKEKGDIPEGYSVSREKKERFSLILESASTNQTSMYLCASGHGHRDQYFGPGTRLLVL.

The chain combines TRBV28 with TRBJ2-3; D not resolved. Germline CDR1 and CDR2: MDHEN and SYDVKM. Deletions cut 6 bases from V and 0 bases from J, with 10 bases between. The CDR3 runs to 14 residues. CDR3 DNA sequence: TGTGCCAGCAGGCCTCCGACTAGCACAGATACGCAGTATTTT. Translation: CASRPPTSTDTQYF. Drawing the rest from reference TRBV28 and TRBJ2-3, the complete variable domain is DVKVTQSSRYLVKRTGEKVFLECVQDMDHENMFWYRQDPGLGLRLIYFSYDVKMKEKGDIPEGYSVSREKKERFSLILESASTNQTSMYLCASRPPTSTDTQYFGPGTRLTVL.

Of note for this clone: Mismatch with germline at one junction end may stem from a read error. V and J are TRBV28 and TRBJ1-2; a weak D match, TRBD1 (5 bases). Germline CDR1 and CDR2: MDHEN and SYDVKM. The CDR3 spans 11 residues. The CDR3 nucleotides read TGTGCCAGCATCCACGCCCTGACAGTCGCCTTC. It translates to CASIHALTVAF.

The chain combines TRBV29-1 with TRBJ1-3; D gene uncertain. This CDR3 contains 12 residues. The V end was cut by 4 bases, the J end by 2 bases, with 6 bases between. Germline V gene lookup returns CDR1 SQVTM and CDR2 ANQGSEA. This CDR3 reads CSVGGAGNTIYF. For the CDR3, the DNA is TGCAGCGTTGGGGGAGCTGGAAACACCATATATTTT.

This chain connects TRBV5-4 to TRBJ2-7; D is perhaps TRBD2 (5 bases). The germline CDR1 and CDR2 sequences are SGHNT and YYREEE (reference sequence). Deletions cut 2 bases from V and 0 bases from J, with 9 bases between. This CDR3 comprises 14 residues. The CDR3 spells CASSFGIISYEQYF. In nucleotides, the CDR3 is TGTGCCAGCAGCTTCGGGATTATCTCCTACGAGCAGTACTTC.

The chain has TRBV7-9 and TRBJ2-5; the D is unclear. Germline V CDR1 and CDR2: SEHNR, FQNEAQ (reference sequence). Trimming stripped 8 bases from V and 4 bases from J, with 11 bases between. The CDR3 covers 12 residues. The CDR3 protein is CASLGVGETQYF. The CDR3 DNA sequence: TGTGCCAGCCTGGGTGTAGGAGAGACCCAGTACTTC.

This chain joins TRBV6-5 and TRBJ1-6, with D possibly TRBD1 on 6 matching bases. The V gene lost 6 bases and the J gene lost 10 bases, with 16 bases spanning the gap. Germline CDR1 and CDR2: MNHEY and SVGAGI. The CDR3 spans 14 residues. The CDR3 loop reads CASSQLGGLSPLHF. The DNA for the CDR3 is TGTGCCAGCAGCCAGCTGGGGGGGCTCTCACCCCTCCACTTT.

The CDR3 DNA is TGTGCCAGCAGCCCCGGGACATACCAAGAGACCCAGTACTTC. The encoded protein is CASSPGTYQETQYF. The chain uses TRBV7-9 and TRBJ2-5; D perhaps matches TRBD1 (6 bases). Germline V CDR1 and CDR2: SEHNR, FQNEAQ (reference sequence). The CDR3 has 14 residues. V was clipped by 5 bases and J by 0 bases, with 10 bases between them. The entire variable domain, with the rest obtained from reference TRBV7-9 and TRBJ2-5, is as follows: DTGVSQNPRHKITKRGQNVTFRCDPISEHNRLYWYRQTLGQGPEFLTYFQNEAQLEKSRLLSDRFSAERPKGSFSTLEIQRTEQGDSAMYLCASSPGTYQETQYFGPGTRLLVL.

This sequence joins TRBV19 and TRBJ2-5; D is ambiguous. V shed 3 bases and J shed 2 bases, with 4 bases lying between them. Germline lookup yields CDR1 LNHDA and CDR2 SQIVND (reference sequence). This CDR3 is built from 12 residues. CDR3 DNA: TGTGCCAGTAGTATGGGGCAAGAGACCCAGTACTTC. This gives the protein CASSMGQETQYF.

This chain joins TRBV30 and TRBJ2-1; the match to TRBD2 covers 13 bases. V shed 3 bases and J 16 bases; nucleotides not matched to a gene: 6. Germline V gene data show CDR1 as GTSNPN and CDR2 as SVGIG (reference sequence). This CDR3 contains 12 residues. CDR3 nucleotide sequence: TGTGCCTGGAGCAGGACTAGCGGGGGCCCTTTCTTC. Translated: CAWSRTSGGPFF.

The chain couples TRBV14 to TRBJ1-1; tentative D call: TRBD1 (6 bases). Trimming removed 4 bases from V and 7 bases from J, with 10 bases in between. CDR1 is SGHDN and CDR2 is FVKESK in the germline V gene. This CDR3 comprises 12 residues. CDR3 protein: CASSLQGIEAFF. CDR3 DNA: TGTGCCAGCAGCCTTCAGGGGATTGAAGCTTTCTTT.

The chain carries TRBV5-1 and TRBJ2-5, with unresolved D. The V and J ends lost 2 bases and 4 bases respectively, with 12 bases between them. The CDR3 contains 14 residues. Germline-derived CDR1 and CDR2 are SGHRS and YFSETQ. The CDR3 sequence is CASSLQRLPETQYF. The CDR3 nucleotides read TGCGCCAGCAGCTTACAAAGACTGCCAGAGACCCAGTACTTC.

The genes are TRBV6-5 and TRBJ2-2; a possible D gene is TRBD2 (6 bases). This CDR3 spans 14 amino acids. CDR1 is MNHEY and CDR2 is SVGAGI in the germline V gene. The CDR3 nucleotides are TGTGCAAGCGGGTTGCGGGGAGACACCGGGGAGCTGTTTTTT. Protein: CASGLRGDTGELFF.

The V gene is TRBV9, the J gene TRBJ2-7; 10 bases fit TRBD1. The CDR3 contains 15 residues. CDR1 and CDR2 (germline): SGDLS, YYNGEE. V was clipped by 4 bases and J by 2 bases; unmatched bases: 6. Here the CDR3 DNA reads TGTGCCAGCAGCCGACAGGGGGCAGGTACCTACGAGCAGTACTTC. It yields the protein CASSRQGAGTYEQYF.

The chain links TRBV2 to TRBJ1-5, with D uncertain. V lost 2 bases and J lost 3, with 14 bases in between. The length of the CDR3 is 16 residues. Germline loops: CDR1 SNHLY, CDR2 FYNNEI. This CDR3 reads CASSENPYIPNQPQHF. DNA for the CDR3: TGTGCCAGCAGTGAAAACCCCTATATCCCCAATCAGCCCCAGCATTTT.

This clone appeared a few times. This sequence joins TRBV7-9 and TRBJ1-2, with unresolved D. The CDR3 runs 13 residues. The V gene's germline CDR1 is SEHNR and CDR2 FQNEAQ (reference sequence). V dropped 5 bases and J dropped 8 bases, with 15 bases sitting between them. CDR3 sequence: CASSRDREIGYTF. The CDR3 nucleotides are TGTGCCAGCAGCAGAGATCGGGAAATAGGCTACACCTTC.

The chain couples TRBV21-1 to TRBJ1-1. TRBV21-1 is assigned pseudogene status. This CDR3 spans 13 amino acids. This CDR3 reads CASSKTRDTEAFF. The CDR3 region has the DNA TGTGCCAGCAGCAAGACACGGGACACTGAAGCTTTCTTT.